This T cell receptor (beta chain) was recorded in a study of T cell responses to AZD1222 COVID-19 vaccine. Findings and limits, study-wide: Mostly white British, mostly female donors; authors suggested clonal diversity may be underestimated. The study found vaccine-associated CD4 TCRs spanning spike, dominant at 160-218 and 743-854. The study identified only a handful of AZD1222 recipients as seropositive at baseline.

For this clone: Its antigen remains unknown.

The assay was immunoSEQ multiplex PCR, and TCRdb's table has in-frame clones only and misses some. The data contain approximately 110,000 clones, 92% of them singletons. Analyses pooled second doses at about 4 or about 12 weeks. Per germline, CDR1 LNHDA and CDR2 SQIVND (reference sequence). The V end was cut by 0 bases, the J end by 5 bases, with 11 bases between. The CDR3 is made up of 15 amino acids. The TCR was taken from an adult who received the AZD1222 COVID-19 vaccine. This chain joins TRBV19 and TRBJ2-4, with D possibly TRBD2 on 6 matching bases. The starting material was peripheral blood, obtained 28 days after the second AZD1222 dose. The CDR3 protein is CASSIDHWGENIQYF. Written as DNA, the CDR3 is TGTGCCAGTAGTATAGATCATTGGGGGGAAAACATTCAGTACTTC.